This paragraph reports one T cell receptor (beta chain). Its antigen is not yet known. One base away there is no much larger clone; base qualities are not given. These data originate in a study of blood T cell repertoires in COVID-19 (dated by TCRdb to 2020 to 2022). Background on the whole study: The collaborator samples originated in the United States, Italy and Spain and spanned the acute and convalescent phases of COVID-19. The prospective study material was composed of cDNA or gDNA derived from T cells, B-cell-depleted T cells, or PBMCs. The dataset comprised deeply sampled blood TCRbeta repertoires from subjects exposed to, actively infected with, or recovered from COVID-19. A freely available public database, intended as a resource for researchers studying the immune response to SARS-CoV-2, is where the repertoires were released. The samples were drawn from the first 160 participants of the ongoing ImmuneRACE study and from some 1,300 subjects provided by 6 global collaborators. The sample metadata nearly always contained a de-identified subject ID, COVID-19 status, age in years and sex. HLA class I and class II types, where available, came from metadata supplied by the sample provider rather than from assay-based typing.

TCRbeta CDR3 regions were amplified from genomic DNA by means of the immunoSEQ Assay, a bias-controlled multiplex PCR. Concerning the study's data processing: Within the assay, amplification of reference gene primers was used to estimate how many nucleated cells each sample contained. To quantify the absolute abundance of each unique TCRbeta CDR3 rearrangement, sequence reads were collapsed and filtered. For each sample, productive Simpson clonality was calculated as the square root of Simpson's diversity index across productive rearrangements. TCRdb retrieved this table from immuneACCESS and kept in-frame rearrangements only. Not all clones are present; in checked studies, unresolved V genes account for under half, and no reason is known for the remainder. D and trimming come from the DNA, and the V and J calls and clone size come from that table. The sample data list 200,000 to 300,000 clones, and about 80% of these were observed just once. The ten largest account for around 8.9% of the sample.

Beyond this particular receptor, the publication reports: The quantity of clinical and demographic metadata differed by source and by participant and was supplied without curation.

The collaborating institutions used their own protocols to collect whole blood in K2EDTA tubes. Collaborator samples were shipped for TCRbeta analysis as frozen whole blood, isolated PBMCs, or DNA extracted from either sample type. The V end gives up 4 bases and the J end 2 bases, leaving 4 bases in the junction not matched to a gene. The CDR3 sequence holds 14 residues, the cysteine and phenylalanine included. The CDR3 DNA has 42 bases and is translated from base 1. Per the germline V gene, SGHDT is the CDR1 and YYEEEE is the CDR2. Here the chain combines TRBV5-6 and TRBJ2-7, and TRBD1 matches 9 of the central bases. The specimen sequenced was peripheral blood. The TCR was taken from an older man with acute or convalescent COVID-19. The sequenced DNA: TGTGCCAGCAGCCGGGGACAGGGTACCTACGAGCAGTACTTC. Its translation is CASSRGQGTYEQYF.